These T cell receptor beta chains were read from a single sample in a study of T cell clusters in autoimmune cytopenias. TCRdb reanalyzed the multiplex PCR reads, giving one entry per CDR3 protein sequence and no DNA. Its table lists about 7,000 distinct CDR3 sequences. These data are also associated with another study on T cell repertoires in aging, cancer and after chemotherapy.

The material sequenced was peripheral blood. Receptors were obtained from a human donor in good health. Both conserved end residues are part of each CDR3. The size entry is marked missing in some rows and otherwise reads once, few, many or a size class.

v_gene	abundance	j_gene	len	CDR3aa
TRBV6-1	medium-sized	TRBJ1-5	16	CASSARQGATNQPQHF
TRBV20-1	.	TRBJ2-1	13	CSAQGPRNHEQFF
TRBV19	.	TRBJ2-1	16	CASSTDRRRLYNEQFF
TRBV12-3/TRBV12-4	.	TRBJ1-2	13	CASSQGQSYGYTF
TRBV19	medium-sized	TRBJ1-2	14	CASNPTGTNYGYTF
TRBV20-1	.	TRBJ1-6	15	CSASRQGNGYSPLHF
TRBV29-1	medium-sized	TRBJ1-1	13	CSAEGGVYTEAFF
TRBV19	.	TRBJ2-1	13	CASTMIRGGEQFF
TRBV10-3	.	TRBJ1-2	13	CAISEGTNYGYTF
TRBV20-1	.	TRBJ1-2	14	CSARSRWGSYGYTF
TRBV5-6	medium-sized	TRBJ1-2	13	CASSGMGDYGYTF
TRBV19	medium-sized	TRBJ2-5	13	CASSRTAQETQYF
TRBV20-1	.	TRBJ2-3	14	CSAEGLLSTDTQYF
TRBV20-1	.	TRBJ2-3	15	CSASDLAVSTDTQYF